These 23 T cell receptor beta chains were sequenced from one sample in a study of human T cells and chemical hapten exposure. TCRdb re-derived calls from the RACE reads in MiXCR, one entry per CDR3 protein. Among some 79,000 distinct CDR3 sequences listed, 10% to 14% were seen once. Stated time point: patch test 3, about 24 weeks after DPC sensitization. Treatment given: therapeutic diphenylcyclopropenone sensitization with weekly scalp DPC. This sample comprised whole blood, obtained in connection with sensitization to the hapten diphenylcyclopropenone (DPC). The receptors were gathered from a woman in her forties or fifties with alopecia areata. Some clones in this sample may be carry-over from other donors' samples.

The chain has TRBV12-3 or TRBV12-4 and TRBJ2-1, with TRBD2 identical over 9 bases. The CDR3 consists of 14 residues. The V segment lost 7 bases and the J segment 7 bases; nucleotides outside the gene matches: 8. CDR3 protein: CASTTGTSRNEQFF. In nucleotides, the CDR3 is TGTGCCAGCACCACGGGGACTAGCCGGAATGAGCAGTTCTTC.

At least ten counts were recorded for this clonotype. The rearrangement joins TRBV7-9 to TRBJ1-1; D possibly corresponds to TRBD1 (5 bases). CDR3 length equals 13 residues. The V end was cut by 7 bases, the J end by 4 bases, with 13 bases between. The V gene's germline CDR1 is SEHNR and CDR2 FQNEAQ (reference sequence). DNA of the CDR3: TGTGCCAGCATCTGGGGGGTGGGCACTGAAGCTTTCTTT. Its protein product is CASIWGVGTEAFF.

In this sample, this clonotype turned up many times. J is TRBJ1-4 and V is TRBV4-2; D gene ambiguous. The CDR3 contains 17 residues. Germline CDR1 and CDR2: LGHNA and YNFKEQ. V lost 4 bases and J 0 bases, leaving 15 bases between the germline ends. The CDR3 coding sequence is TGTGCCAGCAGCCCAGTGGTCGTAACTGCAACTAATGAAAAACTGTTTTTT. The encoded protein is CASSPVVVTATNEKLFF.

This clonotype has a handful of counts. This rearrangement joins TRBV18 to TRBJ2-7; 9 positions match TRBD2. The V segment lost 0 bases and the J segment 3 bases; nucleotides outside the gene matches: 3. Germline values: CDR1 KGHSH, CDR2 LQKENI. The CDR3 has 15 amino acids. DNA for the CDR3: TGTGCCAGCTCACCACCGGTAGCGGGGGACTACGAGCAGTACTTC. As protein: CASSPPVAGDYEQYF.

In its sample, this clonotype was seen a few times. For the CDR3, the DNA is TGCAGTGCTAGGAGTAGGACAGGCAATCAGCCCCAGCATTTT. The encoded protein is CSARSRTGNQPQHF. The genes are TRBV20-1 and TRBJ1-5; D is perhaps TRBD1 (6 bases). V lost 3 bases and J 2 bases, leaving 11 bases between the germline ends. This CDR3 contains 14 residues. Looked up from germline, CDR1 is DFQATT and CDR2 is SNEGSKA (reference sequence).

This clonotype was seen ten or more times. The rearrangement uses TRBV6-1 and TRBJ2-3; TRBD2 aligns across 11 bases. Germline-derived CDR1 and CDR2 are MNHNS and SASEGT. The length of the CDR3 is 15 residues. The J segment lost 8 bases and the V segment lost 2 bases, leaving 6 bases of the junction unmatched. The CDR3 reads CASSENSGRAGTQYF. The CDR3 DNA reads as TGTGCCAGCAGTGAAAATAGCGGGAGGGCCGGTACGCAGTATTTT.

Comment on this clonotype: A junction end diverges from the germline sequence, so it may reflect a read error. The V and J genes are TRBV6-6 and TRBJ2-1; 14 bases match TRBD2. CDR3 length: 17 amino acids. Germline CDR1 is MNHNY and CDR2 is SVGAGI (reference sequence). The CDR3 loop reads CASSYPRLAGGRNELFF. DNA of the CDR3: TGTGCCAGCAGTTACCCGCGACTAGCGGGAGGGAGGAATGAGCTGTTCTTC.

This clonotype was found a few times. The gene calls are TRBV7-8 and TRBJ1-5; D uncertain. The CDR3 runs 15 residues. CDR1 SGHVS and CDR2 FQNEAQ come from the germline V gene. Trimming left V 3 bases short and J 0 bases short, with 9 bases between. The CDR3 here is CASSFSLDSNQPQHF. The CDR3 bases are TGTGCCAGCAGCTTTAGCCTGGATAGCAATCAGCCCCAGCATTTT.

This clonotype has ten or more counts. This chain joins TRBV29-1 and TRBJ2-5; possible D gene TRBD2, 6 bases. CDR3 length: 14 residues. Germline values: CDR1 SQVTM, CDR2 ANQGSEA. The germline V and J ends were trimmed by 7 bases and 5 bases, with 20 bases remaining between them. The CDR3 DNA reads TGCAGCGCCAGAGGAGGGCGGGGTACGGAGACCCAGTACTTC. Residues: CSARGGRGTETQYF.

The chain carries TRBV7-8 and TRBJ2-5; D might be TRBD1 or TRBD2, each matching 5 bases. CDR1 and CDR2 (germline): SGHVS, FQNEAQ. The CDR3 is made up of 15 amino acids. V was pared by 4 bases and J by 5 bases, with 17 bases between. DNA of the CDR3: TGTGCCAGCAGCTCGCTCCGGGACCCCCGGGAGACCCAGTACTTC. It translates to CASSSLRDPRETQYF.

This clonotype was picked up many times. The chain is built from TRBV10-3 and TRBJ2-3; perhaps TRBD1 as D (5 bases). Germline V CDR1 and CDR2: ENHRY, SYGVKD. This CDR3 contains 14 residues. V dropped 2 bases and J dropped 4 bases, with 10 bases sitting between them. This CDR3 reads CAISEGADADTQYF. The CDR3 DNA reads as TGTGCCATCAGTGAGGGGGCAGACGCAGATACGCAGTATTTT.

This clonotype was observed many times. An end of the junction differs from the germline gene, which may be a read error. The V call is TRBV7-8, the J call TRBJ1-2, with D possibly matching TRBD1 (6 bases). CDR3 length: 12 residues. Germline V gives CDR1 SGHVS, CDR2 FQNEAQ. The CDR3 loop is CASSLAGQGTFF. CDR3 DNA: TGTGCCAGCAGCTTAGCGGGGCAGGGGACCTTCTTC.

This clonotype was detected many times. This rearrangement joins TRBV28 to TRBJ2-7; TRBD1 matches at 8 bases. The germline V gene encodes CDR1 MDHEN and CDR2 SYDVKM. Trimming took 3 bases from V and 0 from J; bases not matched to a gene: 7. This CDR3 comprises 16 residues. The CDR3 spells CASSFDQGAPSYEQYF. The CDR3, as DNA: TGTGCCAGCAGTTTTGACCAGGGGGCCCCCTCCTACGAGCAGTACTTC.

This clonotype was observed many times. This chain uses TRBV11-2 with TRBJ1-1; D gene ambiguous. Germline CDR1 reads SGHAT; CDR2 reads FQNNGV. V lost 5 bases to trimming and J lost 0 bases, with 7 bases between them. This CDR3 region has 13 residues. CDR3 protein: CASSVSVNTEAFF. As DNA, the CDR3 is TGTGCCAGCAGCGTTAGTGTGAACACTGAAGCTTTCTTT. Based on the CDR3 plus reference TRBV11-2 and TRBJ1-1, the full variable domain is EAGVAQSPRYKIIEKRQSVAFWCNPISGHATLYWYQQILGQGPKLLIQFQNNGVVDDSQLPKDRFSAERLKGVDSTLKIQPAKLEDSAVYLCASSVSVNTEAFFGQGTRLTVV.

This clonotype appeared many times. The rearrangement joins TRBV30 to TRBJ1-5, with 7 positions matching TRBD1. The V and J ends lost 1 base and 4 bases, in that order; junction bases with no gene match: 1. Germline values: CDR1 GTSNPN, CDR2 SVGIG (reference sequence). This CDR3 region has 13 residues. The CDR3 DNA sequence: TGTGCCTGGAGTGCGACAGGGAATCAGCCCCAGCATTTT. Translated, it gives CAWSATGNQPQHF.

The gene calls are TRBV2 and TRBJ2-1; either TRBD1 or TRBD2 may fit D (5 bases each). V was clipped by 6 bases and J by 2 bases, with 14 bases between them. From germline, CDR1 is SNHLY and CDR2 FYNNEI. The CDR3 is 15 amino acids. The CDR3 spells CASSGTRGAYNEQFF. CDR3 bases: TGTGCCAGCAGCGGAACTAGGGGAGCCTACAATGAGCAGTTCTTC.

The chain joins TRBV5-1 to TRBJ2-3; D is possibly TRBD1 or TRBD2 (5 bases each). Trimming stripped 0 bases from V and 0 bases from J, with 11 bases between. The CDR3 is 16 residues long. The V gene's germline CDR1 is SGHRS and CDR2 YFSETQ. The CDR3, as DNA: TGCGCCAGCAGCTTGGCCAGGGACGGCAGCACAGATACGCAGTATTTT. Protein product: CASSLARDGSTDTQYF.

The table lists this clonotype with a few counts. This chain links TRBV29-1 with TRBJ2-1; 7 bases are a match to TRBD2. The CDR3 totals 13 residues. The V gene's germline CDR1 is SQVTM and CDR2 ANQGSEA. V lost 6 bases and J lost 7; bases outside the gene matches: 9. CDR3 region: CSVHRGRVNEQFF. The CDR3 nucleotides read TGCAGCGTACACCGGGGGAGGGTGAATGAGCAGTTCTTC.

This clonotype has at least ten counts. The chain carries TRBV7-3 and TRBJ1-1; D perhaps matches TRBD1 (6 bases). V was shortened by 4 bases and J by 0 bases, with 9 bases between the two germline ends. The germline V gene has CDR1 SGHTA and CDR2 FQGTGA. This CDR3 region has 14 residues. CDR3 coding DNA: TGTGCCAGCAGCTCGGCAGGGGTGAACACTGAAGCTTTCTTT. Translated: CASSSAGVNTEAFF.

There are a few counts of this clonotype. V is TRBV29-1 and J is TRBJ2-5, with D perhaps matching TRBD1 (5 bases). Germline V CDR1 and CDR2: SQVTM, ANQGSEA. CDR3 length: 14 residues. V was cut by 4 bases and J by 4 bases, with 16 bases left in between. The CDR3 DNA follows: TGCAGCGTTGTAAGGCAGGGTCGCGGAGAGACCCAGTACTTC. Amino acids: CSVVRQGRGETQYF.

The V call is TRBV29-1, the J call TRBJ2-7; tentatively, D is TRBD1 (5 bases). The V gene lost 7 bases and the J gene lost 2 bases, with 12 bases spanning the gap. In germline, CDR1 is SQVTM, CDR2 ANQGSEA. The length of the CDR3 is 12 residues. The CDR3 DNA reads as TGCAGCGGACAGATAGGCCCCTACGAGCAGTACTTC. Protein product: CSGQIGPYEQYF.

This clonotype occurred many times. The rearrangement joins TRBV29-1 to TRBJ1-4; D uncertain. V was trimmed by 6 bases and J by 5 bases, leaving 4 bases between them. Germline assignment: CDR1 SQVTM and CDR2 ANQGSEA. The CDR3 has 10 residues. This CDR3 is CSVGNEKLFF. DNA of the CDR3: TGCAGCGTGGGAAATGAAAAACTGTTTTTT. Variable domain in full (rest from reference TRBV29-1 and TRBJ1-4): SAVISQKPSRDICQRGTSLTIQCQVDSQVTMMFWYRQQPGQSLTLIATANQGSEATYESGFVIDKFPISRPNLTFSTLTVSNMSPEDSSIYLCSVGNEKLFFGSGTQLSVL.

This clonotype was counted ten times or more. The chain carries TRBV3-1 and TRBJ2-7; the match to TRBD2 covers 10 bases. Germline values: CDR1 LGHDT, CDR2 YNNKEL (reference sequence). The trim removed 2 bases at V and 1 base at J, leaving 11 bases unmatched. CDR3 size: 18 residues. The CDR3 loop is CASSQHGLAVLTSYEQYF. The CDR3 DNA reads TGTGCCAGCAGCCAACACGGACTAGCGGTCCTGACGTCCTACGAGCAGTACTTC.